These 2 T cell receptor beta chains originate from one sample sequenced in a study of T-cell reconstitution after alpha-beta-depleted transplantation in children. Unique molecular identifiers were used to barcode this TCRbeta library. TCRdb re-derived calls from the PCR reads in MiXCR, one entry per CDR3 protein. The data contain about 340,000 distinct CDR3 sequences, over 9% of them singletons. The material was PBMCs from the stem cell graft donor, obtained from the stem cell graft. The receptors shown here come from a human donor who donated a stem cell graft to a child with acute lymphoblastic leukemia.

The chain combines TRBV30 with TRBJ2-7; 9 nucleotides match TRBD2. The J segment lost 3 bases and the V segment lost 4 bases, leaving 10 bases of the junction unmatched. This CDR3 comprises 15 residues. The germline gives CDR1 GTSNPN, CDR2 SVGIG (reference sequence). CDR3 protein: CAWKEDGTSIYEQYF. CDR3 DNA sequence: TGTGCCTGGAAGGAAGACGGGACTAGCATCTACGAGCAGTACTTC.

This clonotype has ten or more counts. J is TRBJ1-1 and V is TRBV5-1; D is unresolved. This CDR3 comprises 14 residues. The V end was cut by 0 bases, the J end by 6 bases, with 12 bases between. Germline V lookup: CDR1 SGHRS, CDR2 YFSETQ. The CDR3 bases are TGCGCCAGCAGCTTGGGGGTGGATTTCGCTGAAGCTTTCTTT. This sequence encodes CASSLGVDFAEAFF.